The table lists the clone carrying this T cell receptor (beta chain) with a few counts. This record comes from a study of blood T cell repertoires in COVID-19. The wider study: The origin of the acute and convalescent COVID-19 samples was the United States, Italy and Spain.

Generated by immunoSEQ multiplex PCR, the TCRdb table keeps only in-frame clones and is missing some. The data show just over 250,000 clones, 87% seen once. V shed 0 bases, J shed 6 bases, and the junction held 26 bases outside the gene matches. CDR3 size: 22 residues. Germline V gene data show CDR1 as SGHTA and CDR2 as FQGNSA. J is TRBJ1-5 and V is TRBV7-2, with 7 bases identical to TRBD1. Sequences were obtained from peripheral blood. The source of this sequence is a woman in her forties or fifties with acute or convalescent COVID-19. The CDR3 sequence: CASSLAGPSSILGTAAGQPQHF. CDR3 nucleotide sequence: TGTGCCAGCAGCTTAGCGGGCCCTTCCTCTATATTAGGGACAGCGGCGGGTCAGCCCCAGCATTTT.